Listed below are T cell receptor beta chains from one sample, sequenced in a study of control samples from healthy donors and cancer patients. Clones were sequenced by immunoSEQ multiplex PCR, and TCRdb holds only the in-frame ones, with some missing. The data show 150,000 to 200,000 clones, roughly 89% seen once. Sequencing was performed on blood. The source of these receptors is a man aged 25 to 40 in good health. The CDR3 runs from the conserved cysteine through the conserved F or W. The order of the fields is D gene, V gene, clone size, J gene, CDR3 length, CDR3 protein, CDR3 DNA. The D gene is left open where the match is weak. The size of a clone is reported for some rows only, either as once, few or many, or as a class for expanded clones.

>.|TRBV5-1|once|TRBJ1-4|15
CASGAAGDGNEKLFF
TGCGCCAGCGGTGCCGCGGGCGACGGTAATGAAAAACTGTTTTTT
>TRBD1|TRBV27|.|TRBJ1-5|14
CASSNGQGNQPQHF
TGTGCCAGCAGTAACGGACAGGGCAATCAGCCCCAGCATTTT
>.|TRBV7-9|.|TRBJ2-3|12
CASSSTTDTQYF
TGTGCCAGCAGCTCCACCACAGATACGCAGTATTTT
>TRBD1|TRBV9|.|TRBJ2-7|15
CASSVGLQGSHEQYF
TGTGCCAGCAGCGTAGGATTACAGGGGTCCCACGAGCAGTACTTC
>TRBD1|TRBV19|.|TRBJ2-1|13
CASTETGGGEQFF
TGTGCCAGTACCGAGACAGGGGGGGGTGAGCAGTTCTTC
>.|TRBV7-9|.|TRBJ2-7|12
CASTLQGYEQYF
TGTGCCAGCACCTTACAAGGCTACGAGCAGTACTTC
>.|TRBV6-5|.|TRBJ2-1|11
CASSRYNEQFF
TGTGCCAGCAGTCGATACAATGAGCAGTTCTTC
>.|TRBV5-5|once|TRBJ1-4|16
CASSLGSGTTNEKLFF
TGTGCCAGCAGCTTGGGATCGGGAACAACTAATGAAAAACTGTTTTTT
>TRBD1|TRBV7-9|.|TRBJ1-5|14
CASRDRDGNQPQHF
TGTGCCAGCAGAGACAGGGATGGCAATCAGCCCCAGCATTTT
>.|TRBV7-9|.|TRBJ1-1|14
CASSPGGLGHVPFF
TGTGCCAGCAGCCCCGGGGGGTTGGGACATGTTCCTTTCTTT
>.|TRBV3-1/TRBV3-2|.|TRBJ1-5|13
CASGYGGNQPQHF
TGTGCCAGCGGGTACGGAGGCAATCAGCCCCAGCATTTT
>.|TRBV11-3|.|TRBJ2-1|16
CASSPLGGIGYNEQFF
TGTGCCAGCAGCCCCCTTGGAGGGATTGGGTACAATGAGCAGTTCTTC
>.|TRBV2|.|TRBJ2-2|14
CASKAIANTGELFF
TGTGCCAGCAAGGCTATTGCGAACACCGGGGAGCTGTTTTTT
>TRBD2|TRBV5-4|.|TRBJ2-5|15
CASSLSGGGLETQYF
TGTGCCAGCAGCCTTAGCGGGGGGGGATTGGAGACCCAGTACTTC
>.|TRBV4-1|.|TRBJ2-3|15
CASSQKQGATDTQYF
TGCGCCAGCAGCCAAAAACAGGGAGCGACAGATACGCAGTATTTT
>TRBD1|TRBV6-5|.|TRBJ2-4|13
CASKGQGGNIQYF
TGTGCCAGCAAGGGACAGGGGGGAAACATTCAGTACTTC
>.|TRBV2|.|TRBJ2-7|14
CASKAGESTGEQYF
TGTGCCAGCAAGGCTGGGGAATCTACGGGCGAGCAGTACTTC
>.|TRBV28|.|TRBJ2-5|17
CASSPSQGRGGKETQYF
TGTGCCAGCAGTCCGTCCCAGGGAAGAGGGGGAAAAGAGACCCAGTACTTC
>.|TRBV9|once|TRBJ2-5|13
CASSAGDAGTQYF
TGTGCCAGCAGCGCTGGGGATGCGGGGACCCAGTACTTC
>.|TRBV7-3|.|TRBJ1-3|16
CASSLGGTNSGNTIYF
TGTGCCAGCAGCTTAGGTGGGACAAACTCTGGAAACACCATATATTTT
>TRBD1|TRBV24-1|.|TRBJ1-5|16
CATSDPGQGSNQPQHF
TGTGCCACCAGTGACCCGGGACAGGGGAGCAATCAGCCCCAGCATTTT
>.|TRBV9|.|TRBJ2-3|16
CASSVEWRGRADTQYF
TGTGCCAGCAGCGTAGAATGGAGGGGGAGAGCAGATACGCAGTATTTT
>TRBD2|TRBV5-1|.|TRBJ2-1|17
CASSLGDLAGPYNEQFF
TGCGCCAGCAGCTTGGGGGACCTAGCGGGTCCCTACAATGAGCAGTTCTTC
>TRBD1|TRBV13|once|TRBJ1-2|14
CASSLGQGNGGYTF
TGTGCCAGCAGCTTAGGACAGGGGAATGGTGGCTACACCTTC
>TRBD1|TRBV4-2|.|TRBJ1-4|17
CASSQVVAGQGGEKLFF
TGTGCCAGCAGCCAAGTTGTGGCGGGACAGGGGGGTGAAAAACTGTTTTTT
>TRBD1|TRBV18|.|TRBJ2-7|14
CASSPGQGSYEQYF
TGTGCCAGCTCACCGGGACAGGGTAGCTACGAGCAGTACTTC
>TRBD1|TRBV30|.|TRBJ1-2|14
CAWSVGGAANGYTF
TGTGCCTGGAGTGTAGGGGGCGCGGCCAATGGCTACACCTTC
>TRBD1|TRBV6-5|.|TRBJ1-5|16
CASSSGSGGDNQPQHF
TGTGCCAGCAGTTCCGGGTCAGGGGGTGACAATCAGCCCCAGCATTTT
>TRBD1|TRBV7-9|.|TRBJ1-2|15
CASSSQGGPYYGYTF
TGTGCCAGCAGCTCACAGGGGGGTCCCTACTATGGCTACACCTTC
>TRBD1|TRBV5-6|once|TRBJ1-2|13
CASSSDRVYGYTF
TGTGCCAGCAGCTCCGACAGGGTCTATGGCTACACCTTC
>.|TRBV7-9|.|TRBJ1-5|16
CASSLVSRRGSQPQHF
TGTGCCAGCAGCTTAGTGTCACGGAGGGGTAGTCAGCCCCAGCATTTT
>.|TRBV4-2|few|TRBJ1-1|13
CASSQDIGTEAFF
TGTGCCAGCAGCCAAGATATAGGTACTGAAGCTTTCTTT
>.|TRBV2|.|TRBJ1-4|13
CASSSRANEKLFF
TGTGCCAGCTCGTCCAGAGCTAATGAAAAACTGTTTTTT
>.|TRBV7-2|.|TRBJ2-4|15
CASSLTGAQKNIQYF
TGTGCCAGCAGCTTAACGGGGGCCCAAAAAAACATTCAGTACTTC
>.|TRBV7-9|.|TRBJ1-1|13
CASSPGGSTEAFF
TGTGCCAGCAGCCCGGGGGGGAGCACTGAAGCTTTCTTT
>.|TRBV6-5|.|TRBJ2-7|16
CASSYSAALYSYEQYF
TGTGCCAGCAGTTACTCGGCAGCCTTGTACTCCTACGAGCAGTACTTT
>.|TRBV11-2|.|TRBJ2-7|13
CASSLLRHIEQYF
TGTGCCAGCAGCTTATTAAGGCATATCGAGCAGTACTTC
>.|TRBV5-5|once|TRBJ2-7|13
CASSLYSPDEQYF
TGTGCCAGCAGCTTGTACAGTCCGGACGAGCAGTACTTC
>.|TRBV6-6|.|TRBJ1-2|12
CASSYLTDGYTF
TGTGCCAGCAGTTATTTAACGGATGGCTACACCTTC
>TRBD1|TRBV15|.|TRBJ1-6|14
CATSTDRVYSPLHF
TGTGCCACCAGCACCGACAGGGTGTATTCACCCCTCCACTTT
>.|TRBV19|once|TRBJ2-1|20
CASSPRGTGADGSSYNEQFF
TGTGCCAGTAGCCCTCGAGGGACCGGTGCTGACGGTAGCTCCTACAATGAGCAGTTCTTC
>.|TRBV21-1|.|TRBJ2-2|15
CASSMSWGDTGELFF
TGTGCCAGCAGCATGTCTTGGGGAGACACCGGGGAGCTGTTTTTT
>TRBD1|TRBV7-8|few|TRBJ2-1|16
CASTQLRGIFYNEQFF
TGTGCCAGCACCCAACTCAGGGGGATCTTCTACAATGAGCAGTTCTTC
>.|TRBV28|.|TRBJ1-2|15
CASSLVDLSGYGYTF
TGTGCCAGCAGTTTGGTTGACCTTTCAGGCTATGGCTACACCTTC
>TRBD1|TRBV11-2|.|TRBJ2-7|16
CASSPAPGQATYEQYF
TGTGCCAGCAGCCCCGCCCCGGGACAGGCGACCTACGAGCAGTACTTC
>TRBD2|TRBV19|.|TRBJ2-1|15
CASSLREGLGNEQFF
TGTGCCAGTAGTTTGCGGGAGGGTTTGGGGAATGAGCAGTTCTTC
>.|TRBV2|.|TRBJ1-1|13
CASRGSLKTEAFF
TGTGCCAGCAGAGGGAGTTTAAAGACTGAAGCTTTCTTT
>.|TRBV13|.|TRBJ1-4|13
CASSSQGVEKLFF
TGTGCCAGCAGCTCGCAGGGAGTTGAAAAACTGTTTTTT
>.|TRBV5-8|.|TRBJ2-5|12
CASRFGGKTQYF
TGTGCCAGCAGGTTCGGAGGGAAGACCCAGTACTTC
>TRBD1|TRBV28|.|TRBJ1-1|14
CASSYTGGGTEAFF
TGTGCCAGCAGTTATACAGGGGGCGGTACTGAAGCTTTCTTT
>.|TRBV5-1|once|TRBJ2-3|16
CASSLAGGASTDTQYF
TGCGCCAGCAGCTTGGCCGGCGGGGCTAGCACAGATACGCAGTATTTT
>.|TRBV24-1|.|TRBJ1-3|16
CATSAAPDGSGNTIYF
TGTGCCACCAGTGCCGCCCCGGACGGCTCTGGAAACACCATATATTTT
>.|TRBV5-1|.|TRBJ1-1|9
CASSTEAFF
TGCGCCAGCAGCACTGAAGCTTTCTTT
>.|TRBV6-5|.|TRBJ2-1|13
CASNYKGTNEQFF
TGTGCCAGCAACTACAAAGGGACCAATGAGCAGTTCTTC
>.|TRBV5-1|.|TRBJ1-3|15
CASSFGEGMGNTIYF
TGCGCCAGCAGCTTCGGCGAGGGGATGGGAAACACCATATATTTT